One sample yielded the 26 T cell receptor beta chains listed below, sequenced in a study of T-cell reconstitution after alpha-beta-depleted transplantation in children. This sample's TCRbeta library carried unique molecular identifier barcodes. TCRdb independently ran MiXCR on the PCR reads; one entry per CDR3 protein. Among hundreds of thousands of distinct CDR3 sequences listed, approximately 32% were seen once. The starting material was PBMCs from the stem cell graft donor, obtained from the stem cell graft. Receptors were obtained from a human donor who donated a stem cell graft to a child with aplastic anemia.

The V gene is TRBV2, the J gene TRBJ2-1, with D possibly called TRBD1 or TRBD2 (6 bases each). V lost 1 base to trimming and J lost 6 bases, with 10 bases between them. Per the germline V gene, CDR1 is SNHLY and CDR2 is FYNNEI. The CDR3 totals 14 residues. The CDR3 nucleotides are TGTGCCAGCAGTGAAGGCAGGGGAGGCAATGAGCAGTTCTTC. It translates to CASSEGRGGNEQFF.

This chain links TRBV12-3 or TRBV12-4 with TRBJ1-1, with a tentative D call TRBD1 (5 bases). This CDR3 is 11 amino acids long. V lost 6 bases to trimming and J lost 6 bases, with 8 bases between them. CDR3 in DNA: TGTGCCAGCAGAAGGGACTCTGAAGCTTTCTTT. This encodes CASRRDSEAFF.

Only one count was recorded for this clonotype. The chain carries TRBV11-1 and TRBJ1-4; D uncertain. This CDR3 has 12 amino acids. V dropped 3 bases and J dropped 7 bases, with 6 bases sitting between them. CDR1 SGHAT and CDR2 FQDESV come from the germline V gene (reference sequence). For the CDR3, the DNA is TGTGCCAGCAGCTTCACGGGTGAAAAACTGTTTTTT. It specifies CASSFTGEKLFF.

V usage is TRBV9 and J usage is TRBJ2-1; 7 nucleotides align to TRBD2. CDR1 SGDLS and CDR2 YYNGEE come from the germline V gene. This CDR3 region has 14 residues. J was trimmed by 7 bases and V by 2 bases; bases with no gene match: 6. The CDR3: CASSVISGGNEQFF. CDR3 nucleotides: TGTGCCAGCAGCGTGATTTCGGGAGGAAATGAGCAGTTCTTC.

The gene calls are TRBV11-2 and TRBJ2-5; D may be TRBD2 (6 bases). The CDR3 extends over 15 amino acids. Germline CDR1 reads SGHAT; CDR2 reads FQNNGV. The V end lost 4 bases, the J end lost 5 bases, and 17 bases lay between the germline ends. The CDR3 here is CASSSRNMAGETQYF. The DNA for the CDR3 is TGTGCCAGCAGCTCCCGAAACATGGCGGGGGAGACCCAGTACTTC.

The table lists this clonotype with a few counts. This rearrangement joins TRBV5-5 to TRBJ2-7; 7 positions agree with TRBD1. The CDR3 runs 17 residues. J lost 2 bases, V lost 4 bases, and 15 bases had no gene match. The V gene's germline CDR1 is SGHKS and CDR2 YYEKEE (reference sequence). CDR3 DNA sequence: TGTGCCAGCAGCACCTTCACGACAGGGTTGAACCCCTACGAGCAGTACGTC. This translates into CASSTFTTGLNPYEQYV.

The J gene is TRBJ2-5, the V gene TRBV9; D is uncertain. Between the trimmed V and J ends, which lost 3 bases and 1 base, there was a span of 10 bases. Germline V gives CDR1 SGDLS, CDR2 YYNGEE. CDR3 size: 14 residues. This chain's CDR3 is CASSARPRQETQYF. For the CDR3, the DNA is TGTGCCAGCAGCGCCCGACCGCGCCAAGAGACCCAGTACTTC.

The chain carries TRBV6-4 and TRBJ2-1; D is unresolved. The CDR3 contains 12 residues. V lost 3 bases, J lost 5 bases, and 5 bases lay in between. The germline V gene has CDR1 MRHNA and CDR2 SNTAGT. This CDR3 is CASSEGHNEQFF. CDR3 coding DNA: TGTGCCAGCAGTGAAGGGCACAATGAGCAGTTCTTC.

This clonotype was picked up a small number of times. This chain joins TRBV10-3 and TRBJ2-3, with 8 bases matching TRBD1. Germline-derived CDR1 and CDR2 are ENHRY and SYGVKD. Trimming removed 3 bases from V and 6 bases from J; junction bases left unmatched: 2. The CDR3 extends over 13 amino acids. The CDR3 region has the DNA TGTGCCATCAGTGACCGACAGGGGGATACGCAGTATTTT. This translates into CAISDRQGDTQYF.

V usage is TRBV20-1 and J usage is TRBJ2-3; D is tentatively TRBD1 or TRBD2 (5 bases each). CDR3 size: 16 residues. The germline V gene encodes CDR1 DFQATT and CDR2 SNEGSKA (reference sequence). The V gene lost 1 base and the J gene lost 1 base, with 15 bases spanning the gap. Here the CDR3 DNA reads TGCAGTGCTAGAGCTGGGACGGCAGCGGGCACAGATACGCAGTATTTT. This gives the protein CSARAGTAAGTDTQYF.

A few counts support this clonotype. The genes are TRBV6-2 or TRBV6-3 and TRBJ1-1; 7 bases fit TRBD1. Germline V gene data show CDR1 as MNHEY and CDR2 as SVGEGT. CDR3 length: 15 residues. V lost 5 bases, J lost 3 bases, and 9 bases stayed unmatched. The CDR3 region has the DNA TGTGCCAGCAGTGACGAGGGGGCGTTTTACACTGAAGCTTTCTTT. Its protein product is CASSDEGAFYTEAFF.

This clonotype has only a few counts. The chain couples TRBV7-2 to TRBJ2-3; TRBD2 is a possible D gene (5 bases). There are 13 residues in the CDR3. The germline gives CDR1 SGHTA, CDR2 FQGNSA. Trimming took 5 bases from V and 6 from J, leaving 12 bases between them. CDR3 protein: CASSRREWDTQYF. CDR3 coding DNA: TGTGCCAGCAGCCGTAGGGAGTGGGATACGCAGTATTTT.

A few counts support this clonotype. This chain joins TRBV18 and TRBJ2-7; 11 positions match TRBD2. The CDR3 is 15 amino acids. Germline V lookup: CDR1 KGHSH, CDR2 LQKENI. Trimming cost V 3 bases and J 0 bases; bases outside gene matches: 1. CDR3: CASSPSGRASYEQYF. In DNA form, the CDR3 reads TGTGCCAGCTCACCTAGCGGGAGGGCCTCCTACGAGCAGTACTTC.

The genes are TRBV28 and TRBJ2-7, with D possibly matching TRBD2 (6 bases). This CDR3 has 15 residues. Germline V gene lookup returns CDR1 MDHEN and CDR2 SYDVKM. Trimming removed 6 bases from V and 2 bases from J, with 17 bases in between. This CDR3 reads CASSVSGSGAYEQYF. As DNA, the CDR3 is TGTGCCAGCAGCGTCAGCGGTAGCGGCGCCTACGAGCAGTACTTC.

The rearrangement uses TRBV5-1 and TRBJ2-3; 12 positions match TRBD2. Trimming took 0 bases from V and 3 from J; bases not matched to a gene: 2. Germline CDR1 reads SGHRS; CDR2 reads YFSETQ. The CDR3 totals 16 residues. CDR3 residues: CASSLDLAGGTDTQYF. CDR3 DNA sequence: TGCGCCAGCAGCTTGGATCTAGCGGGAGGGACAGATACGCAGTATTTT. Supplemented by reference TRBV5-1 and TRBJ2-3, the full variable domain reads KAGVTQTPRYLIKTRGQQVTLSCSPISGHRSVSWYQQTPGQGLQFLFEYFSETQRNKGNFPGRFSGRQFSNSRSEMNVSTLELGDSALYLCASSLDLAGGTDTQYFGPGTRLTVL.

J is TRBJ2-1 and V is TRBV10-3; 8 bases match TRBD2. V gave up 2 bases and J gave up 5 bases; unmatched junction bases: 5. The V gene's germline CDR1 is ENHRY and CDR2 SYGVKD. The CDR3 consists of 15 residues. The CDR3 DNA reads TGTGCCATCAGTGAGAGGACTAGCAGGCACAATGAGCAGTTCTTC. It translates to CAISERTSRHNEQFF.

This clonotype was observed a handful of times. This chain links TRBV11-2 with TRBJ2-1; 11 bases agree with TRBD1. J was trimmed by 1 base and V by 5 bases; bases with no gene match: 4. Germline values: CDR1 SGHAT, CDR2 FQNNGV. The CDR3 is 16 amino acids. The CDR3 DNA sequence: TGTGCCAGCAGCCGAAGGGACAGGGGGTCCTACAATGAGCAGTTCTTC. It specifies CASSRRDRGSYNEQFF.

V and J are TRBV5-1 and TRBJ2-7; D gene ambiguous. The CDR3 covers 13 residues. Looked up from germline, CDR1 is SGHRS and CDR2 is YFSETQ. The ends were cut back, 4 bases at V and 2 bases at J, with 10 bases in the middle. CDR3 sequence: CASSEDGTYEQYF. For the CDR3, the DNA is TGCGCCAGCAGCGAAGACGGAACCTACGAGCAGTACTTC.

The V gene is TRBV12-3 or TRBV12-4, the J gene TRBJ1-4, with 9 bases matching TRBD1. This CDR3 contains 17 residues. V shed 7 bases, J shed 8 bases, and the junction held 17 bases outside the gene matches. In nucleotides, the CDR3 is TGTGCCAGCACCCCCGCTAGTCGGGGACAGGGTGGGGAAAAACTGTTTTTT. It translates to CASTPASRGQGGEKLFF.

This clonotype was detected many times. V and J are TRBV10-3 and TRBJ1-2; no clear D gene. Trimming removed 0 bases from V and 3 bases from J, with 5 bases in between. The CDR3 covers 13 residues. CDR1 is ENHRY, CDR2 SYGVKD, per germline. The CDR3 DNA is TGTGCCATCAGTGAGTCGAAGGACTATGGCTACACCTTC. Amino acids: CAISESKDYGYTF.

The CDR3 sequence is CASSVDTSIVTRGANVLTF. In nucleotides, the CDR3 is TGTGCCAGCAGCGTAGACACCTCCATCGTAACGCGCGGGGCCAACGTCCTGACTTTC. The rearrangement uses TRBV9 and TRBJ2-6; D call uncertain. This CDR3 has 19 residues. Deletions cut 0 bases from V and 4 bases from J, with 20 bases between. The germline CDR1 and CDR2 sequences are SGDLS and YYNGEE.

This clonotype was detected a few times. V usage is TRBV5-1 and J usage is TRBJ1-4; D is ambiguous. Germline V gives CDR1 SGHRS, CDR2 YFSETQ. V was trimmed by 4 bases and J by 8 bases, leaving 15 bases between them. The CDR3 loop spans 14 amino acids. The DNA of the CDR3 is TGCGCCAGCAGCGTCTCTCCGGCAAGCGAAAAACTGTTTTTT. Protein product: CASSVSPASEKLFF.

CDR3 loop: CATSGEGGTDTQYF. The CDR3, as DNA: TGTGCCACCAGCGGGGAGGGTGGCACAGATACGCAGTATTTT. The rearrangement links TRBV15 to TRBJ2-3; 7 nucleotides match TRBD2. V shed 5 bases and J 1 base; nucleotides not matched to a gene: 3. From germline, CDR1 is LNHNV and CDR2 YYDKDF (reference sequence). The CDR3 extends over 14 amino acids.

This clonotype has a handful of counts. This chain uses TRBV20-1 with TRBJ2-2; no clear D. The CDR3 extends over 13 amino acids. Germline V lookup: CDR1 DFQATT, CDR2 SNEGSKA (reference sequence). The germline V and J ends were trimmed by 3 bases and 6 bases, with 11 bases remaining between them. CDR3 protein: CSASPLPAGELFF. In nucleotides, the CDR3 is TGCAGTGCTAGCCCCCTCCCGGCCGGGGAGCTGTTTTTT.

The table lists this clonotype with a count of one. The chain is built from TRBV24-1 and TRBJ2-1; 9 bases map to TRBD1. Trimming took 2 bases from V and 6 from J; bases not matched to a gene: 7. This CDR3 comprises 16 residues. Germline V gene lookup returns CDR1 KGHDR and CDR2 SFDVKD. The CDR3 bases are TGTGCCACCAGTGATTCAAGAGGACAGGGGCTCAATGAGCAGTTCTTC. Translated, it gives CATSDSRGQGLNEQFF.

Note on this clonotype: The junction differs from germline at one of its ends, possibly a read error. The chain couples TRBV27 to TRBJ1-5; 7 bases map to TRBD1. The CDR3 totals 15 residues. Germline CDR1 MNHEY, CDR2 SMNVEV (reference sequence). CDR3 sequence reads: CASSSGQLSNQPHHF. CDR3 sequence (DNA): TGTGCCAGCAGTTCGGGACAGCTCAGCAATCAGCCCCACCATTTT.